Shown below are 8 T cell receptor beta chains from a single sample sequenced in a study of cytomegalovirus exposure and HLA in healthy donors. Sequencing used immunoSEQ multiplex PCR; TCRdb keeps in-frame clones, though not all of them. The table includes approximately 97,000 clones, about 95% detected once. Sequencing was done on a sample of PBMCs. The receptors come from a woman between 18 and 29 years old in good health and CMV-seronegative.

In DNA, the CDR3 is TGTGCCAGCACCCCCCAGATCGGGACAGACTACTACGAGCAGTACTTC. Amino acid sequence: CASTPQIGTDYYEQYF. The chain combines TRBV11-2 with TRBJ2-7; TRBD1 aligns across 7 bases. V trimming: 7 bases; J trimming: 3 bases; junction bases outside the gene matches: 15. The germline gives CDR1 SGHAT, CDR2 FQNNGV. The CDR3 has 16 amino acids.

The CDR3 here is CASSLSLANTGELFF. CDR3 nucleotides: TGCGCCAGCAGCTTGAGTCTAGCTAACACCGGGGAGCTGTTTTTT. The genes are TRBV5-1 and TRBJ2-2; the D gene is possibly TRBD2 (5 bases). The CDR3 has 15 residues. Trimming cost V 1 base and J 2 bases, with 9 bases left between them. Germline V lookup: CDR1 SGHRS, CDR2 YFSETQ.

The chain is built from TRBV4-1 and TRBJ1-2, with TRBD1 matching over 7 bases. V lost 1 base and J lost 8; bases outside the gene matches: 16. Germline CDR1 is MGHRA and CDR2 is YSYEKL. The CDR3 contains 17 residues. For the CDR3, the DNA is TGCGCCAGCAGCCAAGCTTCGACAGGGACGTCCCCGGCGGGCTACACCTTC. Encoded protein: CASSQASTGTSPAGYTF.

The J gene is TRBJ2-7, the V gene TRBV9; 8 nucleotides match TRBD1. V dropped 5 bases and J dropped 6; count of bases not matched to a gene: 7. The CDR3 spans 13 residues. CDR1 and CDR2 from the germline V gene are SGDLS and YYNGEE. In DNA, the CDR3 is TGTGCCAGCAGTCCGGGACAGGAGGTCGAGCAGTACTTC. Translation: CASSPGQEVEQYF.

This chain connects TRBV7-8 to TRBJ1-2; D is ambiguous. The CDR3 has 15 residues. The germline V gene has CDR1 SGHVS and CDR2 FQNEAQ. Trimming shortened V by 3 bases and J by 4 bases, and 15 bases separated the two germline ends. Here the CDR3 reads CASSLGGRSSYGYTF. CDR3 DNA: TGTGCCAGCAGCTTGGGAGGAAGGTCGAGCTATGGCTACACCTTC.

The gene calls are TRBV13 and TRBJ2-5, with TRBD2 matching 7 bases. CDR3 length: 15 residues. Trimming at V came to 5 bases and at J to 5 bases, leaving 11 bases not matched to a gene. Germline V gives CDR1 PRHDT, CDR2 FYEKMQ (reference sequence). Here the CDR3 reads CASSAPGGGWETQYF. The DNA of the CDR3 is TGTGCCAGCAGCGCCCCGGGGGGAGGCTGGGAGACCCAGTACTTC.

The gene calls are TRBV6-4 and TRBJ1-2; tentatively, D is TRBD1 (5 bases). The CDR3 has 16 amino acids. V dropped 0 bases and J dropped 7 bases, with 18 bases sitting between them. CDR1 and CDR2 (germline): MRHNA, SNTAGT. The CDR3 loop reads CASSDSNLPYGGGYTF. CDR3 sequence (DNA): TGTGCCAGCAGTGACTCGAATCTCCCCTACGGGGGTGGCTACACCTTC.

The chain joins TRBV27 to TRBJ2-6; 7 bases agree with TRBD2. Trimming removed 4 bases from V and 0 bases from J; junction bases left unmatched: 12. Germline loops: CDR1 MNHEY, CDR2 SMNVEV (reference sequence). This CDR3 has 19 amino acids. CDR3 sequence (DNA): TGTGCCAGCAGTTCTCTCCTCCCCAGCGGGGACTCTGGGGCCAACGTCCTGACTTTC. Amino acids: CASSSLLPSGDSGANVLTF.